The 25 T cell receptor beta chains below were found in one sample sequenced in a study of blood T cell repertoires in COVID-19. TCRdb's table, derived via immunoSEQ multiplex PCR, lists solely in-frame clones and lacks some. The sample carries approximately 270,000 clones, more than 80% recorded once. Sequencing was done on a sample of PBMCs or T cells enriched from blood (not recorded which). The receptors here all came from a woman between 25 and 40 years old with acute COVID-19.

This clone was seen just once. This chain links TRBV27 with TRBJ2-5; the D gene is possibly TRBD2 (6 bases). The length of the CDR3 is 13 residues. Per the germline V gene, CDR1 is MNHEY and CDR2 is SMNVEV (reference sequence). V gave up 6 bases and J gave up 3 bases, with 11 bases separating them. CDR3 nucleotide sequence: TGTGCCAGCAGCCAGGGCGGGGAAGAGACCCAGTACTTC. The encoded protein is CASSQGGEETQYF.

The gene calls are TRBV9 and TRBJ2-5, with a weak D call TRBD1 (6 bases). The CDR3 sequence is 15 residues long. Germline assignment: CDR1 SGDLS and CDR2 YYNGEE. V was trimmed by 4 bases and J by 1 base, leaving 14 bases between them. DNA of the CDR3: TGTGCCAGCAGCCCTGGACAGCTTTTCCAAGAGACCCAGTACTTC. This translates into CASSPGQLFQETQYF. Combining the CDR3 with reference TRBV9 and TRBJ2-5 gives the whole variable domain DSGVTQTPKHLITATGQRVTLRCSPRSGDLSVYWYQQSLDQGLQFLIQYYNGEERAKGNILERFSAQQFPDLHSELNLSSLELGDSALYFCASSPGQLFQETQYFGPGTRLLVL.

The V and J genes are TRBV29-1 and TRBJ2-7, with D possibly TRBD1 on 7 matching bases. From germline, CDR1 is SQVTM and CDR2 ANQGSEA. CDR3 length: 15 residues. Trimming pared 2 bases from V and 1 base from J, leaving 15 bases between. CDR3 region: CSVEMRQGGSYEQYF. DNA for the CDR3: TGCAGCGTTGAAATGAGACAGGGAGGTTCCTACGAGCAGTACTTC.

CDR3 sequence reads: CASSEWGYRLAGNTDTQYF. The CDR3 nucleotides read TGTGCCAGCAGTGAATGGGGCTATAGGCTAGCGGGGAACACAGATACGCAGTATTTT. This chain joins TRBV6-1 and TRBJ2-3; TRBD2 matches at 9 bases. From germline, CDR1 is MNHNS and CDR2 SASEGT. The CDR3 runs to 19 residues. Germline trimming cut 2 bases from V and 2 bases from J; bases unmatched to any gene: 14.

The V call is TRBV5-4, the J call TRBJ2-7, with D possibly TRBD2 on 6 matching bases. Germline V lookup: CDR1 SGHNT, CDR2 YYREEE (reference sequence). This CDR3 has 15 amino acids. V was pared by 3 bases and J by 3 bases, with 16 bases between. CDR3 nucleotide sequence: TGTGCCAGCAGCTCCGTCGGGACGGGGGACTACGAGCAGTACTTC. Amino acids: CASSSVGTGDYEQYF.

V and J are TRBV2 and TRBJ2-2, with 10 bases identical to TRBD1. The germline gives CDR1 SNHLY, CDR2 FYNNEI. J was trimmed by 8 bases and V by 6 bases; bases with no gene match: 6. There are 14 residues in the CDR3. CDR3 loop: CASRAGQGVGELFF. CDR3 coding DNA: TGTGCCAGCAGGGCAGGACAGGGGGTAGGGGAGCTGTTTTTT.

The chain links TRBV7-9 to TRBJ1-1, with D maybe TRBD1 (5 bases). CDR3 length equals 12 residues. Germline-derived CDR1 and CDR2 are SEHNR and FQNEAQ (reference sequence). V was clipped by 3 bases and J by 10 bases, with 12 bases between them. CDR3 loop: CASSFQSGLAFF. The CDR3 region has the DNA TGTGCCAGCAGCTTTCAATCAGGGTTAGCTTTCTTT.

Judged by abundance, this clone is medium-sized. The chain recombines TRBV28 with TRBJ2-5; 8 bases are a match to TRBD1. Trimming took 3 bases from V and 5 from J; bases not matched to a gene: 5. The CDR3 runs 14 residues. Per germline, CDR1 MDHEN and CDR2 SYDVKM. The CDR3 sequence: CASSFRTGWETQYF. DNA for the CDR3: TGTGCCAGCAGTTTTAGGACAGGGTGGGAGACCCAGTACTTC.

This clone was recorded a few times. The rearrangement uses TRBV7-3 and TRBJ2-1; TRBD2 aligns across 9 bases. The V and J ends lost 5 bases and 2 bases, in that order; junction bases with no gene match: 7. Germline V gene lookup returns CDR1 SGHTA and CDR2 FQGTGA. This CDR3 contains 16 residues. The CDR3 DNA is TGTGCCAGCAGCGTCGTCTCTAGCGGGACCTACAATGAGCAGTTCTTC. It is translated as CASSVVSSGTYNEQFF.

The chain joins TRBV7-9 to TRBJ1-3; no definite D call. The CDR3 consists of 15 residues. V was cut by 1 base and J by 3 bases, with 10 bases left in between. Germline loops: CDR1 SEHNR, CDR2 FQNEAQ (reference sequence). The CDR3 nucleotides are TGTGCCAGCAGCTTAGAGTCCAGGCTTGGAAACACCATATATTTT. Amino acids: CASSLESRLGNTIYF.

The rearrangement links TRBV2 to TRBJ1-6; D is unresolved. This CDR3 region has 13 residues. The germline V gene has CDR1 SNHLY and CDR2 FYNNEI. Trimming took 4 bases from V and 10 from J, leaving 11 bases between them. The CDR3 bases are TGTGCCAGCAGTGTTGACATCTCCTCACCCCTCCACTTT. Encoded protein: CASSVDISSPLHF.

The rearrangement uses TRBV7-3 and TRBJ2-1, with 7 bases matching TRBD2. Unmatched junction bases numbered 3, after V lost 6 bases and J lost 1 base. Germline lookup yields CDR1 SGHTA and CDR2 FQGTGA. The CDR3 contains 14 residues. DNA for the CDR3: TGTGCCAGCAGTATTAGCGGGTCCTACAATGAGCAGTTCTTC. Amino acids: CASSISGSYNEQFF.

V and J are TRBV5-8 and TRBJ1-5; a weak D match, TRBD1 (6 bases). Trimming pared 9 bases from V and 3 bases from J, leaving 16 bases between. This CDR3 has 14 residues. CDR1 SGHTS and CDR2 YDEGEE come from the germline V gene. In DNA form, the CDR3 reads TGTGCCAAGGGACACCCTTTGAACAATCAGCCCCAGCATTTT. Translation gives CAKGHPLNNQPQHF.

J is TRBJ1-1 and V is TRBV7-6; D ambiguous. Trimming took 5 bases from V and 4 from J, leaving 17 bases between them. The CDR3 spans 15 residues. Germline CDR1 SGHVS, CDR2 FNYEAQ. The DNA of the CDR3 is TGTGCCAGCAGCCCAGTTTACTTGGGCTCCACTGAAGCTTTCTTT. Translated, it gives CASSPVYLGSTEAFF.

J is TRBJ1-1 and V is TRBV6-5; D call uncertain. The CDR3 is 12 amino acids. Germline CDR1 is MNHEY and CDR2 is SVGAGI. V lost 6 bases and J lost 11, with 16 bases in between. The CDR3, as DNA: TGTGCCAGCAGATGGGCAGGAAATAAGGCTTTCTTT. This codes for CASRWAGNKAFF.

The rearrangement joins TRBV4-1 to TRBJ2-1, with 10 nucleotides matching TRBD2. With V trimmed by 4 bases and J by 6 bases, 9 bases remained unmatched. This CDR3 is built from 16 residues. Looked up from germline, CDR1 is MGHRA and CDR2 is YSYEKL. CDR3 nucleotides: TGCGCCAGCAGCCCCCTAGCGGGAGAGGGGCTCAATGAGCAGTTCTTC. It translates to CASSPLAGEGLNEQFF.

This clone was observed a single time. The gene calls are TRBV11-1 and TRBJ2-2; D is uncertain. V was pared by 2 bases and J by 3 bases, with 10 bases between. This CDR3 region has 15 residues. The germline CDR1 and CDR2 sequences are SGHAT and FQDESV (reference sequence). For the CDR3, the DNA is TGTGCCAGCAGCTTACATGGTCCAGACACCGGGGAGCTGTTTTTT. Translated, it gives CASSLHGPDTGELFF.

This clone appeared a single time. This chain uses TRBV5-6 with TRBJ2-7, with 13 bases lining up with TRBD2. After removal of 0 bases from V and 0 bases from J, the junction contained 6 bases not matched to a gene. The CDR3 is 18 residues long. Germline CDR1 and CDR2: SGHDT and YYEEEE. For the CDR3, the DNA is TGTGCCAGCAGCTTGGTGGGACTAGCGGGAAGGAGCTCCTACGAGCAGTACTTC. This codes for CASSLVGLAGRSSYEQYF.

DNA for the CDR3: TGTGCCAGCAGAACCAGGGAATGGGTCAAAGAGTTCTTC. Protein: CASRTREWVKEFF. The chain employs TRBV28 and TRBJ2-1; D may be TRBD1 (5 bases). Germline V gene data show CDR1 as MDHEN and CDR2 as SYDVKM. Trimming cost V 6 bases and J 14 bases, with 20 bases left between them. CDR3 size: 13 residues.

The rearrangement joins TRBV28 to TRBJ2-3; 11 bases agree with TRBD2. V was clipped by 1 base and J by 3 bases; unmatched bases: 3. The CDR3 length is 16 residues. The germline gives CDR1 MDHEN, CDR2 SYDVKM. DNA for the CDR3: TGTGCCAGCAGTTTATTACTAGCGGGAGTGACAGATACGCAGTATTTT. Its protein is CASSLLLAGVTDTQYF.

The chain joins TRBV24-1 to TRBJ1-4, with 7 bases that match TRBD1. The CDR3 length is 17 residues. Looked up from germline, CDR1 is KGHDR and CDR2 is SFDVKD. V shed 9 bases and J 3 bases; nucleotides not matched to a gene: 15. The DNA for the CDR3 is TGTGCCACCTCCGCGGGGCAAGGGGGCTGGTCTAATGAAAAACTGTTTTTT. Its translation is CATSAGQGGWSNEKLFF.

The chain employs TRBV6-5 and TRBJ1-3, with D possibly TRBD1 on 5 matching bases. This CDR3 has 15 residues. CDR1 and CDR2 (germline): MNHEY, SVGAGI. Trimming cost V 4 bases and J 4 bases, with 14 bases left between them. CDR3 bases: TGTGCCAGCAGTTCCGGACCAGGGATAGGAAACACCATATATTTT. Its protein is CASSSGPGIGNTIYF.

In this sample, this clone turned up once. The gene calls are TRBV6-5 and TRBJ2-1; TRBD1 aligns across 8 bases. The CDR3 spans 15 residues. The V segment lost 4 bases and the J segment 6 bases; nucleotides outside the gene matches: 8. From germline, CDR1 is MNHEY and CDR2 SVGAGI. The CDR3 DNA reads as TGTGCCAGCAGTTTCTACCGGGACAGGATCAATGAGCAGTTCTTC. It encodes CASSFYRDRINEQFF.

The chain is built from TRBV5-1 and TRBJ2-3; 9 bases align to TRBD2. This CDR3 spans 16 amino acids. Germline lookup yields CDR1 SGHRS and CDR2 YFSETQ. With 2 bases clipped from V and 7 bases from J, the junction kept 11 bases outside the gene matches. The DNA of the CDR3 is TGCGCCAGCAGCTTCAGGGCTAGCGGGAATGCAAATACGCAGTATTTT. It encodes CASSFRASGNANTQYF.

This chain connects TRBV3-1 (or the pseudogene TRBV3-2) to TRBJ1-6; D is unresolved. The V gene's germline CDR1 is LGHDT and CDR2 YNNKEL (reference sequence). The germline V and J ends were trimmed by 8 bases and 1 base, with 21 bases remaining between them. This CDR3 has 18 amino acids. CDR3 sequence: CASRREGSTGSYNSPLHF. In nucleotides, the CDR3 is TGTGCCAGCCGAAGGGAGGGATCGACGGGGTCCTATAATTCACCCCTCCACTTT.